These 24 T cell receptor beta chains originate from one sample sequenced in a study of technical replicates of blood from a few donors. Libraries were prepared by immunoSEQ multiplex PCR; TCRdb keeps only in-frame clonotypes and omits some of them. The sample consists of just over 80,000 clones, roughly 96% of them appearing once. Sample: T cells isolated from PBMCs. These TCRs come from a human donor in good health.

This clone came up once. The CDR3 nucleotides read TGTGCCAGCAGCTTCGGGACTAGCGGGAGGAGAGCCTACGAGCAGTACTTC. Residues: CASSFGTSGRRAYEQYF. The chain employs TRBV5-4 and TRBJ2-7; 15 nucleotides agree with TRBD2. The CDR3 is made up of 17 amino acids. The ends lost 2 bases at V and 2 bases at J; junction bases unmatched: 5. Germline CDR1 SGHNT, CDR2 YYREEE (reference sequence).

This rearrangement joins TRBV2 to TRBJ2-7; TRBD2 matches at 14 bases. From germline, CDR1 is SNHLY and CDR2 FYNNEI. With V trimmed by 4 bases and J by 1 base, 3 bases remained unmatched. The CDR3 is 16 residues long. CDR3 bases: TGTGCCAGCAGTGCGGGACTAGCGGGAGTATCCTACGAGCAGTACTTC. This translates into CASSAGLAGVSYEQYF.

The chain combines TRBV18 with TRBJ1-5, with TRBD1 matching 10 bases. Unmatched junction bases numbered 4, after V lost 1 base and J lost 7 bases. This CDR3 has 15 amino acids. Looked up from germline, CDR1 is KGHSH and CDR2 is LQKENI. The CDR3: CASSPRDRGDQPQHF. The DNA of the CDR3 is TGTGCCAGCTCACCACGGGACAGGGGCGACCAGCCCCAGCATTTT.

CDR3 nucleotides: TGTGCCAGCAGCGACTCCGGACAGGCCACAGATACGCAGTATTTT. Translating it yields CASSDSGQATDTQYF. The genes are TRBV9 and TRBJ2-3; TRBD1 aligns across 7 bases. The germline V gene encodes CDR1 SGDLS and CDR2 YYNGEE. With 3 bases clipped from V and 2 bases from J, the junction kept 6 bases outside the gene matches. CDR3 length equals 15 residues.

Only one count was recorded for this clone. CDR3 sequence: CASSTAGRSSYEQYF. CDR3 nucleotide sequence: TGTGCCAGCTCAACCGCCGGGAGATCGTCCTACGAGCAGTACTTC. V and J are TRBV18 and TRBJ2-7; perhaps TRBD2 as D (6 bases). From germline, CDR1 is KGHSH and CDR2 LQKENI. With 5 bases removed from V and 1 base from J, the gap between germline ends came to 15 bases. The length of the CDR3 is 15 residues.

The genes are TRBV27 and TRBJ1-1, with D perhaps matching TRBD1 (5 bases). There are 19 residues in the CDR3. Per the germline V gene, CDR1 is MNHEY and CDR2 is SMNVEV (reference sequence). Trimming shortened V by 0 bases and J by 5 bases, and 25 bases separated the two germline ends. The CDR3 protein is CASSLSPWTRHPSGTEAFF. CDR3 bases: TGTGCCAGCAGTTTATCCCCTTGGACACGTCATCCATCCGGGACTGAAGCTTTCTTT.

The chain has TRBV6-6 and TRBJ2-1; possibly TRBD2 for D (6 bases). Trimming took off 2 bases at V and 0 bases at J, with 11 bases between the two ends. The CDR3 covers 16 residues. The germline V gene encodes CDR1 MNHNY and CDR2 SVGAGI (reference sequence). The CDR3 protein is CASSYGAGISYNEQFF. CDR3 DNA: TGTGCCAGCAGTTACGGGGCGGGAATCTCCTACAATGAGCAGTTCTTC.

This clone came up once. V is TRBV5-1 and J is TRBJ1-2; D may be TRBD1 (5 bases). Germline V gene data show CDR1 as SGHRS and CDR2 as YFSETQ. Trimming left V 0 bases short and J 7 bases short, with 7 bases between. The CDR3 has 12 residues. DNA of the CDR3: TGCGCCAGCAGCTTGGAGGGGTTTGGCTACACCTTC. Translating it yields CASSLEGFGYTF.

The chain carries TRBV6-1 and TRBJ2-1, with D maybe TRBD2 (6 bases). There are 13 residues in the CDR3. Trimming shortened V by 3 bases and J by 8 bases, and 11 bases separated the two germline ends. Germline lookup yields CDR1 MNHNS and CDR2 SASEGT. The chain's CDR3 is CASSDRQRDEQFF. The CDR3 region has the DNA TGTGCCAGCAGTGACAGGCAGCGGGATGAGCAGTTCTTC.

This chain uses TRBV18 with TRBJ1-1, with 7 bases fitting TRBD1. Germline-derived CDR1 and CDR2 are KGHSH and LQKENI. The V and J ends lost 2 bases and 0 bases, in that order; junction bases with no gene match: 6. The CDR3 runs 16 residues. DNA of the CDR3: TGTGCCAGCTCACCAATAACAGGGGTCATGAACACTGAAGCTTTCTTT. It is translated as CASSPITGVMNTEAFF.

The chain links TRBV4-2 to TRBJ2-7; TRBD2 aligns across 9 bases. V was clipped by 1 base and J by 3 bases; unmatched bases: 4. CDR1 LGHNA and CDR2 YNFKEQ come from the germline V gene. The CDR3 contains 15 residues. DNA of the CDR3: TGTGCCAGCAGCCAAGTCCCGACTAGCGGCTACGAGCAGTACTTC. This encodes CASSQVPTSGYEQYF.

The chain uses TRBV28 and TRBJ1-2; 8 nucleotides match TRBD1. The germline V gene encodes CDR1 MDHEN and CDR2 SYDVKM. This CDR3 is built from 15 residues. Losses at the gene ends were 5 bases for V and 4 bases for J; bases not matched to a gene: 9. DNA for the CDR3: TGTGCCAGCAGTGAGGCCGGGACAGGCCCCTATGGCTACACCTTC. Its protein is CASSEAGTGPYGYTF.

The J gene is TRBJ2-7, the V gene TRBV4-2; D is possibly TRBD2 (6 bases). CDR3 length equals 15 residues. Germline V gives CDR1 LGHNA, CDR2 YNFKEQ. V shed 1 base and J shed 4 bases, with 14 bases lying between them. The CDR3 protein is CASSQVASADYEQYF. In DNA form, the CDR3 reads TGTGCCAGCAGCCAAGTCGCTAGCGCAGATTACGAGCAGTACTTC.

The V and J genes are TRBV5-4 and TRBJ2-1; 8 bases align to TRBD2. The CDR3 is made up of 15 amino acids. V shed 5 bases and J 5 bases; nucleotides not matched to a gene: 9. Germline CDR1 SGHNT, CDR2 YYREEE (reference sequence). The CDR3 protein is CASSIKRLANNEQFF. CDR3 bases: TGTGCCAGCAGTATTAAGAGACTAGCGAACAATGAGCAGTTCTTC. The variable domain in full, with the rest retrieved from reference TRBV5-4 and TRBJ2-1, is ETGVTQSPTHLIKTRGQQVTLRCSSQSGHNTVSWYQQALGQGPQFIFQYYREEENGRGNFPPRFSGLQFPNYSSELNVNALELDDSALYLCASSIKRLANNEQFFGPGTRLTVL.

The chain combines TRBV19 with TRBJ1-1; 7 bases match TRBD1. Germline trimming cut 6 bases from V and 0 bases from J; bases unmatched to any gene: 10. CDR1 and CDR2 from the germline V gene are LNHDA and SQIVND (reference sequence). The CDR3 is made up of 16 amino acids. The CDR3 protein is CASRLLTGIMNTEAFF. As DNA, the CDR3 is TGTGCCAGTAGACTATTGACAGGGATTATGAACACTGAAGCTTTCTTT.

The gene calls are TRBV6-6 and TRBJ1-1, with 7 bases lining up with TRBD1. With 0 bases clipped from V and 3 bases from J, the junction kept 1 base outside the gene matches. This CDR3 region has 14 residues. The germline V gene encodes CDR1 MNHNY and CDR2 SVGAGI (reference sequence). The CDR3 is CASSYSDRDTEAFF. For the CDR3, the DNA is TGTGCCAGCAGTTACTCCGACAGGGACACTGAAGCTTTCTTT.

V usage is TRBV27 and J usage is TRBJ2-2, with D possibly TRBD1 on 5 matching bases. The CDR3 has 13 residues. Germline CDR1 and CDR2: MNHEY and SMNVEV (reference sequence). The V end lost 2 bases, the J end lost 6 bases, and 7 bases lay between the germline ends. The CDR3 bases are TGTGCCAGCAGTTTAAAGGGGTCCGGGGAGCTGTTTTTT. Translating it yields CASSLKGSGELFF.

V and J are TRBV25-1 and TRBJ2-1; maybe TRBD2 (6 bases). This CDR3 spans 12 amino acids. Germline assignment: CDR1 MGHDK and CDR2 SYGVNS. The V and J ends lost 7 bases and 7 bases respectively, with 11 bases between them. The CDR3 DNA follows: TGTGCCAGCACCCTGGGGGGTAATGAGCAGTTCTTC. Amino acid sequence: CASTLGGNEQFF.

The V and J genes are TRBV10-1 and TRBJ2-3, with D unresolved. V was pared by 3 bases and J by 2 bases, with 6 bases between. Germline assignment: CDR1 WNHNN and CDR2 SYGVQD (reference sequence). This CDR3 region has 13 residues. CDR3 region: CASSDPITDTQYF. DNA of the CDR3: TGCGCCAGCAGTGACCCCATCACAGATACGCAGTATTTT.

The rearrangement links TRBV29-1 to TRBJ1-4, with D perhaps matching TRBD1 (6 bases). V was pared by 6 bases and J by 6 bases, with 8 bases between. The germline gives CDR1 SQVTM, CDR2 ANQGSEA. CDR3 size: 11 residues. CDR3 in amino acids: CSVGAYEKLFF. DNA of the CDR3: TGCAGCGTGGGGGCTTATGAAAAACTGTTTTTT.

V gene TRBV5-1 combines with J gene TRBJ2-2; D is perhaps TRBD1 (5 bases). The germline V gene has CDR1 SGHRS and CDR2 YFSETQ. The CDR3 runs 14 residues. Trimming stripped 0 bases from V and 5 bases from J, with 8 bases between. The CDR3 region has the DNA TGCGCCAGCAGCTTGGTAGGGGTTACCGGGGAGCTGTTTTTT. Translating it yields CASSLVGVTGELFF.

This clone has only a few counts. V is TRBV29-1 and J is TRBJ1-1; no clear D gene. The germline gives CDR1 SQVTM, CDR2 ANQGSEA. Trimming removed 6 bases at V and 0 bases at J, with 11 bases between. This CDR3 comprises 13 residues. This CDR3 reads CSVIDTMNTEAFF. The CDR3 DNA reads TGCAGCGTGATAGACACAATGAACACTGAAGCTTTCTTT.

The CDR3 region is CATSRAIAGGKSGELFF. The CDR3 DNA reads as TGTGCCACCAGCAGAGCCATAGCGGGAGGGAAGAGCGGGGAGCTGTTTTTT. The V gene is TRBV15, the J gene TRBJ2-2; 11 bases match TRBD2. Germline CDR1 reads LNHNV; CDR2 reads YYDKDF (reference sequence). The V gene end was trimmed by 1 base and the J gene end by 7 bases; junction bases not matched to a gene: 8. The CDR3 loop spans 17 amino acids.

The chain has TRBV13 and TRBJ2-7; the match to TRBD2 covers 8 bases. V was clipped by 3 bases and J by 3 bases; unmatched bases: 10. Germline values: CDR1 PRHDT, CDR2 FYEKMQ (reference sequence). There are 16 residues in the CDR3. The CDR3 DNA is TGTGCCAGCAGCTTGGACCGACTAGCGTGGAACTACGAGCAGTACTTC. As protein: CASSLDRLAWNYEQYF. The whole variable domain, remainder taken from reference TRBV13 and TRBJ2-7, is AAGVIQSPRHLIKEKRETATLKCYPIPRHDTVYWYQQGPGQDPQFLISFYEKMQSDKGSIPDRFSAQQFSDYHSELNMSSLELGDSALYFCASSLDRLAWNYEQYFGPGTRLTVT.